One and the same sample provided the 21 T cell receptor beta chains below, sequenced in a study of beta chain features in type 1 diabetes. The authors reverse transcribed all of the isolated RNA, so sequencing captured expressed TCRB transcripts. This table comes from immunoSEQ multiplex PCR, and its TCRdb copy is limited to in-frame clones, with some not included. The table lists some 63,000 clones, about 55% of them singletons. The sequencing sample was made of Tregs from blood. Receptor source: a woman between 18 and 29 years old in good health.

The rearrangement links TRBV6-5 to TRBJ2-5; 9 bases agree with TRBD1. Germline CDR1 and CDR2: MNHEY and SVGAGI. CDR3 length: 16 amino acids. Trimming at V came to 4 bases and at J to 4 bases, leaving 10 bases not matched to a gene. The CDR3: CASSWSGQGLPETQYF. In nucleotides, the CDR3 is TGTGCCAGCAGTTGGTCGGGACAGGGTTTGCCAGAGACCCAGTACTTC.

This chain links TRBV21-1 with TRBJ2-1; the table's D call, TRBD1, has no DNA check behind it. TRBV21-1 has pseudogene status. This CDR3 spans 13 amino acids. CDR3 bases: TGTGCCAGCGGGGACAGGGGACCCAATGAGCAGTTCTTC. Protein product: CASGDRGPNEQFF.

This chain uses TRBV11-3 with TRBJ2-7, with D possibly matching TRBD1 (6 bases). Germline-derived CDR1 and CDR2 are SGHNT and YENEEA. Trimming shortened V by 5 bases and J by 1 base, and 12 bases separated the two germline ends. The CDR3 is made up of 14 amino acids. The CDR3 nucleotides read TGTGCCAGCAGCCCCCGGGACAAATCCTACGAGCAGTACTTC. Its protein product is CASSPRDKSYEQYF.

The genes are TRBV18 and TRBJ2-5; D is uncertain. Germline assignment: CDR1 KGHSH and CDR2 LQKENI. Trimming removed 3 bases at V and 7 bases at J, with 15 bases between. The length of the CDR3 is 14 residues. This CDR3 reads CASSPGTLRSTQYF. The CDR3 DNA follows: TGTGCCAGCTCACCGGGCACCCTCCGGTCGACCCAGTACTTC.

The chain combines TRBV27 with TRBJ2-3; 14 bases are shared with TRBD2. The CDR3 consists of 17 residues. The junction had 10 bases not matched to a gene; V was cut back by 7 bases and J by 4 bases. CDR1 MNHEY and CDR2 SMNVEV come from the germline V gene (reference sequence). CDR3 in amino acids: CASTKTSGGGAADTQYF. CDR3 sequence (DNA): TGTGCCAGCACCAAGACTAGCGGGGGGGGAGCGGCAGATACGCAGTATTTT.

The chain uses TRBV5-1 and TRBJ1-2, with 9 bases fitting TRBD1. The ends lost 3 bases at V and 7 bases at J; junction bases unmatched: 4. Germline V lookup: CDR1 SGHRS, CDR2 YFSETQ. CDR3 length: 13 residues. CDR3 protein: CASSSQGAGGYTF. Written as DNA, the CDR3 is TGCGCCAGCAGCTCACAGGGGGCGGGTGGCTACACCTTC.

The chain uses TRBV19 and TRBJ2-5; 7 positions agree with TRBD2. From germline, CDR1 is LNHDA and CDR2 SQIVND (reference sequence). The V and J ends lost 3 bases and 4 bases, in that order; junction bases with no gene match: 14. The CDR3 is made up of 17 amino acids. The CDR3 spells CASSMGRRTWGGETQYF. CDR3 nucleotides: TGTGCCAGTAGTATGGGGCGGCGGACATGGGGGGGAGAGACCCAGTACTTC.

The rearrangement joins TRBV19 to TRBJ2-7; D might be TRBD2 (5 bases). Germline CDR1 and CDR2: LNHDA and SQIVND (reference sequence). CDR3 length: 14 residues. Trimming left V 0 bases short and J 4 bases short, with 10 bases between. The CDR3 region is CASSIDQDSYEQYF. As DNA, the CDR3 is TGTGCCAGTAGTATAGATCAGGACTCATACGAGCAGTACTTC.

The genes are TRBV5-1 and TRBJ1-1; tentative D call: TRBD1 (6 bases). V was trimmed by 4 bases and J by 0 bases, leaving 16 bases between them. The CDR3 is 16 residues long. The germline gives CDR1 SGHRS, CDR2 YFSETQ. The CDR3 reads CASSRQAGTMNTEAFF. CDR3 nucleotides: TGCGCCAGCAGCCGCCAAGCGGGGACAATGAACACTGAAGCTTTCTTT.

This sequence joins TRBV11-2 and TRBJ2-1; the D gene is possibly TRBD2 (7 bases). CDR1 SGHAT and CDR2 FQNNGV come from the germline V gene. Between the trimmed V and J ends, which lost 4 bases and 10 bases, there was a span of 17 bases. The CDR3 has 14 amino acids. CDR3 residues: CASSYGTTQGEQFF. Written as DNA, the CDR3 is TGTGCCAGCAGCTATGGGACTACGCAGGGGGAGCAGTTCTTC.

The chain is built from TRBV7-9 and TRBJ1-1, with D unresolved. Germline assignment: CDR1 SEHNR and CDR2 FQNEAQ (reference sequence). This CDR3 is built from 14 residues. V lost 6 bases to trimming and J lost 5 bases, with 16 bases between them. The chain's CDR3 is CASSLDTVKTEAFF. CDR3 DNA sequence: TGTGCCAGCAGTCTCGATACTGTAAAGACTGAAGCTTTCTTT.

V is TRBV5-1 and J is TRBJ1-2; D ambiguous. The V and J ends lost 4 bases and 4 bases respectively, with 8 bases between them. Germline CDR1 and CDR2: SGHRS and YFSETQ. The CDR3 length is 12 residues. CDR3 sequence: CASSTDTYGYTF. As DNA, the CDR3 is TGCGCCAGCAGCACAGATACCTATGGCTACACCTTC.

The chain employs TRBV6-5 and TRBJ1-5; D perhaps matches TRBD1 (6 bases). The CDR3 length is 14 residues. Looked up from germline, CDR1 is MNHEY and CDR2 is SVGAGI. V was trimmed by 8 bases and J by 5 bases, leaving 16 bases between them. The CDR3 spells CASSGAGVYQPQHF. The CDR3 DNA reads TGTGCCAGCTCCGGGGCAGGGGTTTATCAGCCCCAGCATTTT.

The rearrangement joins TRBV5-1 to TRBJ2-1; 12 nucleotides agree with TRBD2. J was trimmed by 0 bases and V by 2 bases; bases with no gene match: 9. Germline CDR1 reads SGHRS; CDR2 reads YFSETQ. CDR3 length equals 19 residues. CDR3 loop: CASSFGTSGSRRSYNEQFF. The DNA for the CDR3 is TGCGCCAGCAGCTTCGGGACTAGCGGGTCCCGGCGCTCCTACAATGAGCAGTTCTTC.

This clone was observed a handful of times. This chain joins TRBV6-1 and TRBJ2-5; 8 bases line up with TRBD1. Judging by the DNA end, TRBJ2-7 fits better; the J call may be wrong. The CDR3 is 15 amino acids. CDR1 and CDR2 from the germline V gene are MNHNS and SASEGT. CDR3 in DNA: TGTGCCAGCAGAGAGATAGCAGGGGGCCCCTACGAGCAGTACTTC. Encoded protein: CASREIAGGPYEQYF.

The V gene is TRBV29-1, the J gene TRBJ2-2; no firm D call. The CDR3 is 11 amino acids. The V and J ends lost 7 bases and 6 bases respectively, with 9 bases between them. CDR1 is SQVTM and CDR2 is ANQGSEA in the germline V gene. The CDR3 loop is CSGATAGELFF. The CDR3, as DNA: TGCAGCGGGGCTACGGCCGGGGAGCTGTTTTTT.

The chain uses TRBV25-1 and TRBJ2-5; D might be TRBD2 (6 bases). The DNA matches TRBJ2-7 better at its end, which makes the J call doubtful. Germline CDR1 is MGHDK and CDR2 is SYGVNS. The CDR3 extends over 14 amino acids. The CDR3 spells CASSAPGTHAEQYF. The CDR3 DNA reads TGTGCCAGCAGTGCACCCGGGACTCATGCCGAGCAGTACTTC.

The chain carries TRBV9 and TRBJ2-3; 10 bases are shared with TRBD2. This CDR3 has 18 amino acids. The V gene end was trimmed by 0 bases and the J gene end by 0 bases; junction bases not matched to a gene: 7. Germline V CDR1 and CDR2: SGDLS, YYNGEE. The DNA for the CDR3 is TGTGCCAGCAGCGTAGGGGCTAGCGGGAGCCCGAGCACAGATACGCAGTATTTT. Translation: CASSVGASGSPSTDTQYF.

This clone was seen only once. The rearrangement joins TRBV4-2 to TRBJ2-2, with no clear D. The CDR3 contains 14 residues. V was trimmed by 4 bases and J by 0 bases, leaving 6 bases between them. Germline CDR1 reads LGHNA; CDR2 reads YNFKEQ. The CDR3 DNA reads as TGTGCCAGCAGCCTCCAGGCGAACACCGGGGAGCTGTTTTTT. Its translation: CASSLQANTGELFF.

The CDR3 spells CASSLEQGSGYTF. Here the CDR3 DNA reads TGCGCCAGCAGCTTGGAGCAGGGATCTGGCTACACCTTC. The chain carries TRBV5-1 and TRBJ1-2, with D tentatively TRBD1 (5 bases). The CDR3 contains 13 residues. Per the germline V gene, CDR1 is SGHRS and CDR2 is YFSETQ. The ends were cut back, 0 bases at V and 7 bases at J, with 10 bases in the middle.

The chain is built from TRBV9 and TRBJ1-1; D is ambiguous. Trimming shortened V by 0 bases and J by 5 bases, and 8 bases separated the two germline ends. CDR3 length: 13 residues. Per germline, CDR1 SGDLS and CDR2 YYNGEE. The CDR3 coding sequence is TGTGCCAGCAGCGTAGTGCCCGCGACTGAAGCTTTCTTT. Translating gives CASSVVPATEAFF. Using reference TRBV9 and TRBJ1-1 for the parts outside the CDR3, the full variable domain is DSGVTQTPKHLITATGQRVTLRCSPRSGDLSVYWYQQSLDQGLQFLIQYYNGEERAKGNILERFSAQQFPDLHSELNLSSLELGDSALYFCASSVVPATEAFFGQGTRLTVV.